The 23 T cell receptor beta chains listed next were all sequenced from one sample in a study of blood T cell repertoires in COVID-19. Produced via immunoSEQ multiplex PCR; TCRdb's table is partial and in-frame only. The data hold 71,000 or so clones, with over 70% observed a single time. Sequenced sample: peripheral blood. The receptors originated from a man aged 50 to 60 with active COVID-19.

The gene calls are TRBV19 and TRBJ2-3; a weak D match, TRBD1 (6 bases). The CDR3 length is 13 residues. With 5 bases removed from V and 2 bases from J, the gap between germline ends came to 8 bases. From germline, CDR1 is LNHDA and CDR2 SQIVND (reference sequence). CDR3 in amino acids: CASSRTATDTQYF. CDR3 nucleotides: TGTGCCAGTAGTCGGACAGCCACAGATACGCAGTATTTT.

The chain recombines TRBV7-2 with TRBJ2-1; 9 bases are a match to TRBD2. The junction had 12 bases not matched to a gene; V was cut back by 1 base and J by 8 bases. The germline CDR1 and CDR2 sequences are SGHTA and FQGNSA. This CDR3 comprises 17 residues. CDR3: CASSLVLAGGEGHEQFF. CDR3 bases: TGTGCCAGCAGCTTAGTTCTTGCGGGAGGGGAGGGGCATGAGCAGTTCTTC. Full variable domain (missing parts from reference TRBV7-2 and TRBJ2-1): GAGVSQSPSNKVTEKGKDVELRCDPISGHTALYWYRQSLGQGLEFLIYFQGNSAPDKSGLPSDRFSAERTGGSVSTLTIQRTQQEDSAVYLCASSLVLAGGEGHEQFFGPGTRLTVL.

This chain joins TRBV6-2 or TRBV6-3 and TRBJ2-7; 8 bases fit TRBD1. This CDR3 has 13 residues. The V gene end was trimmed by 5 bases and the J gene end by 2 bases; junction bases not matched to a gene: 2. Germline V gives CDR1 MNHEY, CDR2 SVGEGT. In DNA form, the CDR3 reads TGTGCCAGCAGTACAGGGGGGACCTACGAGCAGTACTTC. Translating it yields CASSTGGTYEQYF.

V and J are TRBV5-1 and TRBJ1-6; TRBD1 matches at 7 bases. The germline CDR1 and CDR2 sequences are SGHRS and YFSETQ. This CDR3 is built from 13 residues. Trimming took 7 bases from V and 7 from J; bases not matched to a gene: 5. Here the CDR3 reads CASGTGDNSPLHF. DNA of the CDR3: TGCGCCAGCGGAACAGGGGACAATTCACCCCTCCACTTT.

This rearrangement joins TRBV7-9 to TRBJ2-1; 7 bases fit TRBD2. The length of the CDR3 is 16 residues. Per germline, CDR1 SEHNR and CDR2 FQNEAQ (reference sequence). V trimming: 4 bases; J trimming: 9 bases; junction bases outside the gene matches: 15. The CDR3 loop reads CASSSRLVQWGGEQFF. The CDR3 region has the DNA TGTGCCAGCAGCTCAAGACTAGTGCAATGGGGGGGTGAGCAGTTCTTC.

V gene TRBV7-8 combines with J gene TRBJ2-5; perhaps TRBD2 as D (5 bases). V was clipped by 3 bases and J by 2 bases, with 7 bases between them. There are 13 residues in the CDR3. CDR1 and CDR2 from the germline V gene are SGHVS and FQNEAQ. CDR3 region: CASSFPGQETQYF. The CDR3 region has the DNA TGTGCCAGCAGCTTTCCGGGGCAAGAGACCCAGTACTTC.

The chain uses TRBV4-3 and TRBJ2-7; possible D gene TRBD2, 5 bases. V lost 4 bases and J 4 bases, leaving 17 bases between the germline ends. The CDR3 length is 15 residues. From germline, CDR1 is LGHNA and CDR2 YSLEER. CDR3 region: CASSREKRRRYEQYF. The CDR3 DNA reads as TGCGCCAGCAGCCGGGAGAAAAGGAGAAGGTACGAGCAGTACTTC.

The chain uses TRBV28 and TRBJ2-7; 7 nucleotides line up with TRBD1. Germline CDR1 is MDHEN and CDR2 is SYDVKM. V gave up 6 bases and J gave up 0 bases; unmatched junction bases: 8. The CDR3 has 15 amino acids. The CDR3, as DNA: TGTGCCAGCAGACGCCTACAGGGGAGCTCCTACGAGCAGTACTTC. Translating gives CASRRLQGSSYEQYF.

The chain carries TRBV10-3 and TRBJ2-1, with TRBD1 matching over 9 bases. Germline values: CDR1 ENHRY, CDR2 SYGVKD. The CDR3 has 14 amino acids. V shed 8 bases, J shed 8 bases, and the junction held 10 bases outside the gene matches. The CDR3 DNA reads as TGTGCCATCTTCTCGGGACAGGGATATTATGAGCAGTTCTTC. It yields the protein CAIFSGQGYYEQFF.

The CDR3 DNA follows: TGTGCCACCAGCGGGGAAGCGGGGAGAAGCACAGATACGCAGTATTTT. This codes for CATSGEAGRSTDTQYF. This rearrangement joins TRBV15 to TRBJ2-3, with 7 bases matching TRBD2. Germline-derived CDR1 and CDR2 are LNHNV and YYDKDF (reference sequence). The CDR3 sequence is 16 residues long. Trimming took 5 bases from V and 0 from J; bases not matched to a gene: 8.

This rearrangement joins TRBV4-1 to TRBJ2-7; D possibly corresponds to TRBD2 (6 bases). This CDR3 comprises 15 residues. The V end was cut by 1 base, the J end by 1 base, with 11 bases between. Germline V gives CDR1 MGHRA, CDR2 YSYEKL. The CDR3 DNA sequence: TGCGCCAGCAGCCAAGCAAGCGGGCAGTCCTACGAGCAGTACTTC. Its translation is CASSQASGQSYEQYF.

This chain joins TRBV19 and TRBJ1-4, with D hard to call. The ends were cut back, 3 bases at V and 7 bases at J, with 3 bases in the middle. The CDR3 has 11 residues. Germline V gene lookup returns CDR1 LNHDA and CDR2 SQIVND (reference sequence). Here the CDR3 reads CASSIGEKLFF. CDR3 nucleotide sequence: TGTGCCAGTAGTATCGGTGAAAAACTGTTTTTT.

The chain couples TRBV3-1 (or the pseudogene TRBV3-2) to TRBJ1-1; the D is unclear. V lost 3 bases and J lost 0, with 14 bases in between. The germline V gene has CDR1 LGHDT and CDR2 YNNKEL (reference sequence). The CDR3 is made up of 16 amino acids. The CDR3 sequence is CASSQRTVIMNTEAFF. The CDR3 DNA follows: TGTGCCAGCAGCCAGCGTACAGTCATTATGAACACTGAAGCTTTCTTT.

This sequence joins TRBV6-2 or TRBV6-3 and TRBJ2-7; the match to TRBD1 covers 7 bases. The CDR3 spans 14 residues. Per germline, CDR1 MNHEY and CDR2 SVGEGT. J lost 4 bases, V lost 5 bases, and 8 bases had no gene match. CDR3 sequence: CASSLLDRAYEQYF. The CDR3 region has the DNA TGTGCCAGCAGTCTACTCGACAGGGCTTACGAGCAGTACTTC.

V is TRBV2 and J is TRBJ2-7; D possibly corresponds to TRBD2 (5 bases). The CDR3 runs 12 residues. Germline-derived CDR1 and CDR2 are SNHLY and FYNNEI. Trimming left V 4 bases short and J 4 bases short, with 8 bases between. Here the CDR3 DNA reads TGTGCCAGCAGTGTTGAGGGTTACGAGCAGTACTTC. Encoded protein: CASSVEGYEQYF.

The V and J genes are TRBV24-1 and TRBJ1-2, with TRBD1 identical over 8 bases. Per the germline V gene, CDR1 is KGHDR and CDR2 is SFDVKD. J gave up 0 bases and V 9 bases, and 5 bases lay outside the gene matches. This CDR3 region has 14 residues. The CDR3 DNA reads as TGTGCCACCGGGGGACAGGAAACTAACTATGGCTACACCTTC. Amino acids: CATGGQETNYGYTF.

This chain connects TRBV7-9 to TRBJ1-1; a possible D gene is TRBD1 (5 bases). This CDR3 is built from 15 residues. Trimming took 6 bases from V and 2 from J, leaving 16 bases between them. The germline gives CDR1 SEHNR, CDR2 FQNEAQ (reference sequence). The CDR3 DNA is TGTGCCAGCAGTCGTGGGGCAGGATCAAACACTGAAGCTTTCTTT. Protein sequence: CASSRGAGSNTEAFF.

The rearrangement joins TRBV19 to TRBJ1-2, with D unclear. Deletions cut 5 bases from V and 4 bases from J, with 14 bases between. The germline CDR1 and CDR2 sequences are LNHDA and SQIVND (reference sequence). This CDR3 spans 14 amino acids. The CDR3 reads CASSPGLSVYGYTF. As DNA, the CDR3 is TGTGCCAGTAGTCCCGGACTTTCCGTCTATGGCTACACCTTC.

The chain employs TRBV5-1 and TRBJ2-7; maybe TRBD1 (5 bases). The CDR3 is made up of 15 amino acids. Trimming shortened V by 1 base and J by 6 bases, and 17 bases separated the two germline ends. The V gene's germline CDR1 is SGHRS and CDR2 YFSETQ. CDR3 sequence: CASSLRWGRDSEQYF. CDR3 sequence (DNA): TGCGCCAGCAGCTTGAGGTGGGGCAGAGACTCCGAGCAGTACTTC.

The V call is TRBV29-1, the J call TRBJ2-3; 8 bases map to TRBD2. Germline lookup yields CDR1 SQVTM and CDR2 ANQGSEA. CDR3 length: 12 amino acids. The trim removed 7 bases at V and 7 bases at J, leaving 7 bases unmatched. The CDR3 DNA follows: TGCAGCGATGATAGCGGGGTCAATACGCAGTATTTT. Encoded protein: CSDDSGVNTQYF.

The rearrangement links TRBV6-5 to TRBJ2-2, with 9 positions matching TRBD2. The CDR3 runs to 15 residues. Germline V gene data show CDR1 as MNHEY and CDR2 as SVGAGI. With V trimmed by 6 bases and J by 1 base, 3 bases remained unmatched. The CDR3 DNA follows: TGTGCCAGCAGCCTAGCGGGACAGAACACCGGGGAGCTGTTTTTT. Translated: CASSLAGQNTGELFF.

The rearrangement links TRBV6-1 to TRBJ2-6, with D perhaps TRBD1 (6 bases). CDR3 length: 16 residues. Germline CDR1 is MNHNS and CDR2 is SASEGT. V dropped 4 bases and J dropped 0 bases, with 10 bases sitting between them. In nucleotides, the CDR3 is TGTGCCAGCAGTGCGGGACAAAGCTCTGGGGCCAACGTCCTGACTTTC. This translates into CASSAGQSSGANVLTF.

This rearrangement joins TRBV27 to TRBJ2-7; 7 nucleotides match TRBD2. This CDR3 is built from 17 residues. Germline trimming cut 0 bases from V and 0 bases from J; bases unmatched to any gene: 8. The germline gives CDR1 MNHEY, CDR2 SMNVEV (reference sequence). The CDR3 region is CASSLSREGLLSYEQYF. The CDR3 DNA reads TGTGCCAGCAGTTTATCGAGGGAGGGCCTCCTCTCCTACGAGCAGTACTTC.